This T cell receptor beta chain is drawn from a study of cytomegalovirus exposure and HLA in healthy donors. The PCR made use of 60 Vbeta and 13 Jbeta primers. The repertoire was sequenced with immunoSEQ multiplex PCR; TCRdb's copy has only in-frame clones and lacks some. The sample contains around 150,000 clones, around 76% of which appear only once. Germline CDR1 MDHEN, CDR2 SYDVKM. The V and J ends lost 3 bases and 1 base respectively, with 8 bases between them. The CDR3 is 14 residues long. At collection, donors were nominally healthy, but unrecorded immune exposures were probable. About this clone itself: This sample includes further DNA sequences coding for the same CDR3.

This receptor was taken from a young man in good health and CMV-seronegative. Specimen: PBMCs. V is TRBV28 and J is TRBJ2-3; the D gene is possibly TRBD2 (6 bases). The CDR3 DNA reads TGTGCCAGCAGTTTGGGCGGGGGCACAGATACGCAGTATTTT. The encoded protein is CASSLGGGTDTQYF.